This record covers a single T cell receptor beta chain. The count of this clonotype is one. This clone's antigen is unknown. Base qualities are not recorded, but no much larger clone differs from it by a single base. The CDR3 has 17 amino acids, counting the end cysteine and phenylalanine. The retained sequence is limited to the CDR3, 51 bases, with the frame set at the first base. Trimmed from V: 5 bases; trimmed from J: 3 bases; junction bases lacking a gene match: 9. The germline V gene (reference sequence) specifies SSHAT as CDR1 and FNYEAQ as CDR2. What the treatment or condition label conveys for this sample: allogeneic hematopoietic cell transplantation with graft depleted of TCRalphabeta T cells and CD19 B cells. Transplant recipients were children who received TCRalphabeta/CD19-depleted allogeneic hematopoietic cell grafts. The data were obtained in a study of T-cell reconstitution after alpha-beta-depleted transplantation in children (dated by TCRdb to about 2016). Some background on the complete study: The study quantitatively tracked T-cell immune reconstitution after TCRalphabeta/CD19-depleted allogeneic hematopoietic cell transplantation in children using TCR repertoire profiling.

Results the study describes overall, beyond this receptor: The apparently early recovery of alphabetaT-cell counts about two months after transplant reportedly depended on only several hundred rapidly expanded clones that came from non-depleted graft cells. In some patients, the high TCRbeta diversity seen at day 60 was put down to recipient T cells and intrathymic progenitors that had survived conditioning. Over the following months the frequencies of hyperexpanded clones went down, and after one year T-cell counts and TCRbeta diversity were mostly credited to newly produced T cells.

Receptors were amplified or captured by PCR. The sequencer listed for this sample is Illumina HiSeq 2500. To normalize quantification of the TCRbeta repertoire, the TCR libraries were built with molecular barcoding that relied on unique molecular identifiers. TCRdb's own reprocessing of the public reads used fastp at Q25 and MiXCR and kept productive beta chains. Every CDR3 protein is listed once, alongside the most common genes and DNA of its rows. Here the sample has 800,000 to 1,000,000 distinct CDR3 sequences; 25% to 35% occur a single time. Of the sample, approximately 30% falls within the top ten clones.

The chain was built from TRBV7-7 and TRBJ2-3; 12 central bases correspond to TRBD2. This TCR came from a boy less than two years old who had a stem cell transplant for SCID, so the T cells may come from the graft donor. The sample was PBMCs, mostly from graft donor cells, taken 360 days after TCRalphabeta/CD19-depleted stem cell transplant. This receptor carries the CDR3 CASSPLTGLAGTDTQYF. The bases read TGTGCCAGCAGCCCACTCACAGGACTAGCGGGGACAGATACGCAGTATTTT. Here the CDR3 is joined to the reference TRBV7-7 and TRBJ2-3 genes, and the full variable domain is: GAGVSQSPRYKVTKRGQDVTLRCDPISSHATLYWYQQALGQGPEFLTYFNYEAQPDKSGLPSDRFSAERPEGSISTLTIQRTEQRDSAMYRCASSPLTGLAGTDTQYFGPGTRLTVL.